This entry describes one T cell receptor beta chain. Its antigen is not yet known. The method behind the library was the immunoSEQ multiplex PCR assay. A mixture of 60 forward primers for TCR Vbeta segments and 13 reverse primers for TCR Jbeta segments was used in the multiplex PCR. A multiplex PCR assay on genomic DNA amplified the CDR3 region of rearranged TCR beta genes. Amplified TCR beta libraries were sequenced as 87-base-pair reads on the Illumina HiSeq System. The paper's data handling went like this. A later analysis tallied around 82 million unique TCR beta chains across the 666 repertoires, and about 10 million of those chains were shared by two or more donors. Raw reads were error-corrected and collapsed into unique sequences by a nearest-neighbor algorithm in which closely related sequences were merged to remove PCR and sequencing errors. CDR3 sequences were aligned to IMGT reference sequences to assign V, D and J gene segments. Each retained sequence needed at least a six-nucleotide match to both a V gene segment and a J gene segment. A rearrangement counted as productive if the CDR3 had no stop codons and remained in frame with V and J, and every other rearrangement counted as non-productive. CDR3 was defined by IMGT convention, running from the second conserved V-encoded cysteine to the conserved J-encoded phenylalanine. Sequences without an unambiguous match to a single V gene segment were excluded from the earlier analysis of about 630 of the donors. An earlier analysis of several hundred of the donors classified V segments as functional when productive rearrangements were above 56.7% and as segregating when the standard deviation between donors was above 5%. A statistical classification framework was built for diagnosing cytomegalovirus status from the catalog of TCR beta chain sequences. V and J gene assignment, in a later analysis, came from comparing TCR nucleotide sequences with IMGT/GENE-DB human TR gene sequences. A later analysis assigned CDR3 sequences and most-parsimonious VDJ recombination scenarios with the TCRdist pipeline. In a later analysis, each TCR beta chain was defined by its CDR3 amino acid sequence together with its V-gene family, and reads lacking a unique V-gene family were excluded. As a way to deal with suspected cross-contamination and a sequencing artifact, a later analysis dropped 450 to 700 nucleotide sequences that were highly shared and had low generation probability. In a later analysis, a clonal expansion index for each public chain was calculated from normalized within-repertoire ranks of inferred template counts. In a later analysis, generation probabilities were computed using a VDJ recombination model fitted to out-of-frame rearrangements, and the results were checked against IGoR. In a later analysis, hypergeometric tests were used to score TCR-TCR, TCR-HLA and TCR-CMV co-occurrence, with a repertoire-size bias correction applied to TCR pairs. False discovery rates were estimated in a later analysis by permuting HLA or CMV assignments 20 times. In a later analysis, co-occurring TCRs were grouped using DBSCAN, with TCRdist sequence similarity added in when clustering inside HLA-allele-positive subsets. Co-occurrence clustering excluded repertoires with fewer than 30,000 or more than 120,000 public chains, plus five with anomalous nucleotide sharing. Here the immuneACCESS table is served through TCRdb, limited to in-frame sequences with V and J called. Missing clones are a known gap in these copies; in checked studies unresolved V genes cover under half, and the rest lacks a known reason. The V and J calls and clone size come from that table; D and trimming were worked out from the DNA. This sample's clone table shows approximately 92,000 clones. 3% to 4% of the sample belongs to the ten largest clones.

V is shortened by 4 bases, J by 4 bases, and the region joining them spans 17 bases. From its cysteine to its phenylalanine, the CDR3 spans 15 amino acids. Only the CDR3 portion is preserved as DNA: 45 bases, with reading frame beginning at the first base. As encoded in the germline V gene, CDR1 is SGHRS while CDR2 is YFSETQ. These data come from a study of cytomegalovirus exposure and HLA in healthy donors (dated by TCRdb to the late 2010s). Looking at the study overall: An earlier analysis of roughly 500 of the donors reported roughly 300 Gb of sequence data and about 120 million unique TCR beta sequences obtained from about 179 million T cells. On average, roughly 200,000 unique TCR beta nucleotide sequences were sequenced per donor among about 400 genotyped donors of the cohort, with about 17% of those sequences being non-productive. Among the roughly 400 genotyped donors, 75% to 90% belonged to the genetic ancestry cluster associated with self-reported Caucasian donors. Because of strong linkage in the cohort, five DR-DQ haplotypes were treated as single units for association and clustering. A later genetic analysis took genome-wide SNP genotypes for about three fifths of the 666 donors and used that subset as a discovery cohort. Using immunosequencing, the study profiled T cell repertoires from 500 to 800 subjects and related those repertoires to cytomegalovirus serostatus. All discovery cohort repertoires had been generated on a single sequencing platform. An early release covering over 500 HLA-typed donors comprised about 300 gigabases of sequencing data and around 80 million unique TCR sequences. In a later analysis, previously published TCR beta repertoires from about 670 donors were re-analyzed and high-resolution HLA genotyping was added so that TCR occurrence patterns could be studied. The study combined high-throughput TCR immunosequencing, statistical association of individual TCRs with disease status, and machine learning to predict cytomegalovirus infection status. In an earlier analysis of 500 to 650 of the donors, high-throughput TCR beta sequencing was used to judge whether each TCR beta V gene segment behaved as functional or pseudogenic. The study was designed to test whether signatures of past pathogen exposure could be identified by cataloging public T cell receptors. Typing coverage differed by locus: A, B, C, DRB1 and DQB1 were typed in roughly 620-640 donors, DQA1 in roughly 500, DPA1 in 600 to 610, and DPB1 in approximately 450. HLA typing covered class I and class II loci at four-digit resolution. The later analysis used no new phenotypic data to find candidate immune exposures, relying instead on TCR beta sequences and their occurrence across donors. A separate validation cohort of over a hundred different subjects was used in addition to the 666-subject first cohort. Donor age, sex, ethnicity and CMV serostatus were collected together with the repertoire data.

In total, around 600 healthy bone marrow donors made up the cohort. At the time of sampling, all cohort members were nominally healthy, though unrecorded immune exposures were likely present. The donor tested CMV seronegative and was one of the 352 seronegative cohort members. Every donor gave a peripheral blood sample, and the peripheral blood mononuclear cells from that sample were used for TCR beta sequencing. Genomic DNA was extracted from the blood cell samples with the Qiagen DNeasy Blood Extraction Kit. Study-wide findings and limitations: The 87-base-pair reads could not distinguish some IMGT-functional V segments, including TRBV6-2 and TRBV6-3, so those segments were excluded. Correlated functional status among segregating V segments might be attributable to linkage disequilibrium, but an unknown experimental factor could not be ruled out. Presence/absence analyses assumed roughly uniform sequencing depth across donors, an assumption that may not hold. Most CMV-associated TCR beta chains appeared to be HLA-restricted in a later analysis, and the HLA associations seemed to be driven largely by CMV exposure. A cluster of highly shared sequence variants was judged likely to be a technical artifact of the sequencing pipeline. In a later analysis, HLA-associated TCR beta chains were found to be more clonally expanded and to have lower generation probabilities than equally common non-associated chains. In a later analysis, TCR association rates were found to vary across HLA loci, with the most associated TCRs seen for DRB1 alleles and the fewest for HLA-C alleles. Strong co-occurrence of HLA alleles, especially DR and DQ, made assigning TCR associations to individual alleles difficult. Most TCR sequences were seen in very few donors, while some public TCRs were found in many individuals. In a later analysis, around 17,000 TCR beta sequences were associated with specific HLA alleles at a false discovery rate of 0.05. Three of the identified cytomegalovirus-associated TCR beta chains were confirmed in vitro to be specific for cytomegalovirus antigens. A later genetic analysis reported fewer N-insertions in productive TCRs among donors in an Asian-associated ancestry cluster than the roughly 620-donor mean. In both the original and validation cohorts, the classifier was reported to diagnose cytomegalovirus status with high specificity and sensitivity. It was suggested by the authors that the approach could potentially be generalized to other disease states and immunological phenotypes. Because counts were too low, about 17 rarely observed V segments, including chromosome 9 orphons, were excluded from the earlier analysis of some 590 of the donors. A further reported finding was that TCR beta sequences accurately predicted the HLA-A and HLA-B alleles for most subjects in the first cohort. The cohort was sequenced for TCR beta chains only, and without alpha or paired-chain data the features that could be detected were limited. A later analysis reported that several top co-occurrence clusters appeared linked to parvovirus B19, influenza, CMV and Epstein-Barr virus. The only immune exposure information available for the cohort was CMV serostatus. In an earlier analysis of 587 of the donors, most TCR beta V segments appeared in productive rearrangements about 87% or about 30% of the time, broadly matching IMGT annotations. V-gene and J-gene trimming of TCR beta chains was associated with a missense DCLRE1C variant in a later genetic analysis, and the association was replicated in an independent cohort. In the study, about 150 TCR beta chains were listed as associated with cytomegalovirus. Because HLA typing was unavailable for some donors at each locus, only the typed subset was used in association tests.

This receptor chain uses TRBV5-1 and TRBJ1-1; possibly the D gene is TRBD1, per 5 matching bases. The TCR comes from a woman in her twenties or thirties in good health and CMV-seronegative. What was sequenced was PBMCs. The sequence in DNA is TGCGCCAGCAGCCAAGGGGACCGGGGGACCACTGAAGCTTTCTTT. Translated, this gives CASSQGDRGTTEAFF.